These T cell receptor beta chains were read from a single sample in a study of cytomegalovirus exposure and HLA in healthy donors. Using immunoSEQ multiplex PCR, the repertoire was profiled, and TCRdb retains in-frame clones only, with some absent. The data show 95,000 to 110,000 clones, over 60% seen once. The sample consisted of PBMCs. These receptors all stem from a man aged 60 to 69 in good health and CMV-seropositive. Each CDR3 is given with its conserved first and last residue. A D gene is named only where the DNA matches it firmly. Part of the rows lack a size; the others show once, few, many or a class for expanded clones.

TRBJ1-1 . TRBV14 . TGTGCCAGCAGCCAAGATATGAACACTGAAGCTTTCTTT CASSQDMNTEAFF
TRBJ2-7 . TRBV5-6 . TGTGCCAGCAGCTTGGGCGGGGATACCTACGAGCAGTACTTC CASSLGGDTYEQYF
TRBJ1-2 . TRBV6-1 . TGTGCCAGCACGCAGACTACTTATGGCTACACCTTC CASTQTTYGYTF
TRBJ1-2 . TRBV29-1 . TGCAGCGTCTCGGCCGGGCAGGGATCCAATAACTATGGCTACACCTTC CSVSAGQGSNNYGYTF
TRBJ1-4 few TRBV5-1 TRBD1 TGCGCCAGCAGCGATCGACAGGGACGAGAAAAACTGTTTTTT CASSDRQGREKLFF
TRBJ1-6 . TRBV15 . TGTGCCACCAGCAGAGCCCGGACAGCTAATTCACCCCTCCACTTT CATSRARTANSPLHF
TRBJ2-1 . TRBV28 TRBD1 TGTGCCAGCAGTTTATACGGGACAGGGGCCACTGAGCAGTTCTTC CASSLYGTGATEQFF
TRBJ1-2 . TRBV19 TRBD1 TGTGCCAGTAGTACCCTCTATACAGGGGCGCGGGCTAACTATGGCTACACCTTC CASSTLYTGARANYGYTF
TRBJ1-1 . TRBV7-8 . TGTGCCAGCAGCCCAAGGCGGGAGGGCTCAGGTGAAGCTTTCTTT CASSPRREGSGEAFF
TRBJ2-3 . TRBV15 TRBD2 TGTGCCACCAGCAGAGATCCAGCGGGGGGCCGAGATACGCAGTATTTT CATSRDPAGGRDTQYF
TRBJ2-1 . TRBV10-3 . TGTGCCATCAGTACACACGCGGCTTCCTACAATGAGCAGTTCTTC CAISTHAASYNEQFF
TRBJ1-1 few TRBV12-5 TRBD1 TGTGCTAGTGACCCGACAGGGTTCAGCACTGAAGCTTTCTTT CASDPTGFSTEAFF
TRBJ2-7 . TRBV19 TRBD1 TGTGCCAGTAGTGTAACAGGGGATTTTCTCTACGAGCAGTACTTC CASSVTGDFLYEQYF
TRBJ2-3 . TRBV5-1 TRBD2 TGCGCCAGCAGCCCACTCGGGGGGGGTTCCGGTACGCAGTATTTT CASSPLGGGSGTQYF
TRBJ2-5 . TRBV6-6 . TGTGCCAGCAGTTTTCTAGCCGGTTGGGAGACCCAGTACTTC CASSFLAGWETQYF
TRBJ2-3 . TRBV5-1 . TGCGCCAGCAGCGCCGGGGACATAGGAGATATAGATACGCAGTATTTT CASSAGDIGDIDTQYF
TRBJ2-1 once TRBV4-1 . TGCGCCAGCAGCCAGCTACCCGAAAGGGGATTTCCCTTCTTC CASSQLPERGFPFF
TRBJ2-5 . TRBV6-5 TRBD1 TGTGCCAGCAGTCGAGGACAGGGGGCTTTGGGAGAGCAGTACTTC CASSRGQGALGEQYF
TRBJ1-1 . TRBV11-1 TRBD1 TGTGCCAGCAGCTTAGACAGGGGGGGCACTGAAGCTTTCTTT CASSLDRGGTEAFF
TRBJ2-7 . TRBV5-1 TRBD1 TGCGCCAGCAGCGTGGGACAGGCCTTCTACGAGCAGTACTTC CASSVGQAFYEQYF
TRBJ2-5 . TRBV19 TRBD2 TGTGCCAGTAGTATGCTAGCGGGGGATGGAGAGACCCAGTACTTC CASSMLAGDGETQYF
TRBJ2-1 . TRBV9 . TGTGCCAGCAGCGTAGAAAACCGAGTGGAGCAGTTCTTC CASSVENRVEQFF
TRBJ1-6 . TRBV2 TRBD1 TGTGCCAGCAGTGCGGGACAGTTAAACAATTCACCCCTCCACTTT CASSAGQLNNSPLHF
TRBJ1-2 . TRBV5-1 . TGCGCCAGCAGCTTTGAGGTAGCCCTTAACTATGGCTACACCTTC CASSFEVALNYGYTF
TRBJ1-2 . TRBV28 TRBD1 TGTGCCAGCAGCTCCATGGACAGGGAGGTGGGTGGCTACACCTTC CASSSMDREVGGYTF
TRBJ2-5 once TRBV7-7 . TGTGCCAGCAGCAGGGACGGGGGTCAGACCCAGTACTTC CASSRDGGQTQYF
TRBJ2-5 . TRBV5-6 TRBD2 TGTGCCAGCAGCTTGAGACTCTGGCGGGGGGGCCGGCAAGAGACCCAGTACTTC CASSLRLWRGGRQETQYF
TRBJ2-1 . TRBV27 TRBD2 TGTGCCAGCAGTGGAGGGACTAGTCTTCTATCCTACAATGAGCAGTTCTTC CASSGGTSLLSYNEQFF
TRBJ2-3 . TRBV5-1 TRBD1 TGCGCCAGCAGCCCGGGGACAGTGTTAGATACGCAGTATTTT CASSPGTVLDTQYF
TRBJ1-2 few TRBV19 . TGTGCCAGTATGGAGGGCAGGAACTATGGCTACACCTTC CASMEGRNYGYTF
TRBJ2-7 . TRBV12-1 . TGTGCCAGCAGCCTCGCACAGGGGCGGCACGAGCAGTACTTC CASSLAQGRHEQYF
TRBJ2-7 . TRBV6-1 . TGTGCCACCCTAGAGATAGGGACTTCCTACGAGCAGTACTTC CATLEIGTSYEQYF
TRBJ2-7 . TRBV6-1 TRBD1 TGTGCCAGCAGGGCCGGGACAGGCTACGAGCAGTACTTC CASRAGTGYEQYF
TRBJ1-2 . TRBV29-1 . TGCAGCGCCCGACAGCCGATTAACTATGGCTACACCTTC CSARQPINYGYTF
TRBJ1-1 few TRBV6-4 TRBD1 TGTGCCAGCAGTCAGACAGGGGACACTGAAGCTTTCTTT CASSQTGDTEAFF
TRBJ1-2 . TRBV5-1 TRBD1 TGCGCCAGCAGCTTGAAGGGACAGGGGGCCACGGGTGGCTACACCTTC CASSLKGQGATGGYTF
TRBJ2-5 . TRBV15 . TGTGCCACCCGCCACGGGACACTCCTTCAAGAGACCCAGTACTTC CATRHGTLLQETQYF
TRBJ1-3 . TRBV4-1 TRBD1 TGCGCCAGCAGCCAAGAGGGGACAGGCCTCTCTGGAAACACCATATATTTT CASSQEGTGLSGNTIYF
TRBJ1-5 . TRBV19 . TGTGCCAGTAGTCCTCAGGTCCAGCCCCAGCATTTT CASSPQVQPQHF
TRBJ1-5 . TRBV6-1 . TGTGCCAGCAGACCAGACAACAGCAATCAGCCCCAGCATTTT CASRPDNSNQPQHF
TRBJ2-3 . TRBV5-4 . TGTGCCAGCAGCTTGCAGGACACAGATACGCAGTATTTT CASSLQDTDTQYF
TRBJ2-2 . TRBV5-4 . TGTGCCAGCAGCCGAACTACCGACTTGACCGGGGAGCTGTTTTTT CASSRTTDLTGELFF
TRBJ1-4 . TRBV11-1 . TGTGCCAGCAGCTTAGGGGCGAGTGAAAAACTGTTTTTT CASSLGASEKLFF
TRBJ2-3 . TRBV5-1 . TGCGCCAGCAGCAGTCGGCGGGGAGATACGCAGTATTTT CASSSRRGDTQYF
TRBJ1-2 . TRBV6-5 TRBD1 TGTGCCAGCAGCTCGCCGGACAGGGGGCACTATGGCTACACCTTC CASSSPDRGHYGYTF
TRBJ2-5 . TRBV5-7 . TGTGCCAGCAGCTTGAGAGTCCGGGAGACCCAGTACTTC CASSLRVRETQYF
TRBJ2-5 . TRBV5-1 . TGCGCCAGCAGTATTGGGCAGCTGGACCAAGAGACCCAGTACTTC CASSIGQLDQETQYF
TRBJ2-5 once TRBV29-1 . TGCAGCGTTGATGTCCGGACCGGAGGAGAGACCCAGTACTTC CSVDVRTGGETQYF
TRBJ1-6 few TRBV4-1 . TGCGCCAGCAGCCAAGGGGACAACGCCCGAAATTCACCCCTCCACTTT CASSQGDNARNSPLHF